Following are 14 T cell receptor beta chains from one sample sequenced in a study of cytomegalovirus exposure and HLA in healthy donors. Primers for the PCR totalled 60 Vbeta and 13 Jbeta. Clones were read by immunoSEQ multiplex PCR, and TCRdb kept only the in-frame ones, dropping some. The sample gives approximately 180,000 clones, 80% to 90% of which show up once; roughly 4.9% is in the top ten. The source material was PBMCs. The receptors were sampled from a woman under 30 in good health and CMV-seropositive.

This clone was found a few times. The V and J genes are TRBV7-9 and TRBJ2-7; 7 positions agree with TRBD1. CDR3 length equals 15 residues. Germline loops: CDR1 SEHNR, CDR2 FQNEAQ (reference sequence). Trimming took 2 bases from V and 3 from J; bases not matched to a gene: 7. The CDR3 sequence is CASSLTTGAHYEQYF. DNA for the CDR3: TGTGCCAGCAGCTTAACTACAGGGGCACACTACGAGCAGTACTTC. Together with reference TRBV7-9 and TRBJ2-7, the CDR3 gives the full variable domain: DTGVSQNPRHKITKRGQNVTFRCDPISEHNRLYWYRQTLGQGPEFLTYFQNEAQLEKSRLLSDRFSAERPKGSFSTLEIQRTEQGDSAMYLCASSLTTGAHYEQYFGPGTRLTVT.

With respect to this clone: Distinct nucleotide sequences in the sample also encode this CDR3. DNA of the CDR3: TGCAGCTTACGACTAGCGGGGGTCACAGATACGCAGTATTTT. Protein: CSLRLAGVTDTQYF. J is TRBJ2-3 and V is TRBV29-1; 12 bases align to TRBD2. The V segment lost 8 bases and the J segment 2 bases; nucleotides outside the gene matches: 5. Per the germline V gene, CDR1 is SQVTM and CDR2 is ANQGSEA. The CDR3 extends over 14 amino acids.

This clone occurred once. CDR3 DNA: TGTGCCAGTAGTACGCGACGGGTCTTTAATTCACCCCTCCACTTT. This gives the protein CASSTRRVFNSPLHF. J is TRBJ1-6 and V is TRBV19; D unresolved. The length of the CDR3 is 15 residues. V lost 4 bases to trimming and J lost 6 bases, with 13 bases between them. Germline lookup yields CDR1 LNHDA and CDR2 SQIVND (reference sequence).

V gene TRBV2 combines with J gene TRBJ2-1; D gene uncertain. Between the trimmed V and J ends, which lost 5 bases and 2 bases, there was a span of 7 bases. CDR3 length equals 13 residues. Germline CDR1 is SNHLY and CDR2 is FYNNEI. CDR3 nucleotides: TGTGCCAGCAGTCACAGAACCTACAATGAGCAGTTCTTC. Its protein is CASSHRTYNEQFF.

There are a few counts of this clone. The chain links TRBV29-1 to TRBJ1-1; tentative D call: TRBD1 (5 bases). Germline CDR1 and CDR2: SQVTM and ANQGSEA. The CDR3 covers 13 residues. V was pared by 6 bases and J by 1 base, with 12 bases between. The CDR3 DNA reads TGCAGCGTCAATGGCAGGGCGAACACTGAAGCTTTCTTT. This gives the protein CSVNGRANTEAFF.

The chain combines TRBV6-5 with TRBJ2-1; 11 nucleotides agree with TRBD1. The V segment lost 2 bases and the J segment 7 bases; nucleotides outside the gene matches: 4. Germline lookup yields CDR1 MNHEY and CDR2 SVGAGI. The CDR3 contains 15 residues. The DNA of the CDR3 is TGTGCCAGCAGTTACGGGGGACAGGGGGGTAATGAGCAGTTCTTC. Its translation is CASSYGGQGGNEQFF.

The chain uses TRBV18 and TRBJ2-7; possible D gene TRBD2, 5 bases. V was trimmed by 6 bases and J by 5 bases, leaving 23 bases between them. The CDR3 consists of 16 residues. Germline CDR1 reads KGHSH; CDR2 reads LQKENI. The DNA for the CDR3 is TGTGCCAGCTCCCCGGGGTATCGTGGAGATTTTGACGAGCAGTACTTC. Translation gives CASSPGYRGDFDEQYF.

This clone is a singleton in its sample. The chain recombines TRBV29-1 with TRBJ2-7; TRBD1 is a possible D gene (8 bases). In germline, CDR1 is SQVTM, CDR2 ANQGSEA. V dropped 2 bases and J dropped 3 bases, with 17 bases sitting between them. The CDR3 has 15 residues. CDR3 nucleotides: TGCAGCGTTGAACTTTTGGACAGGGAGGGCTACGAGCAGTACTTC. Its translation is CSVELLDREGYEQYF.

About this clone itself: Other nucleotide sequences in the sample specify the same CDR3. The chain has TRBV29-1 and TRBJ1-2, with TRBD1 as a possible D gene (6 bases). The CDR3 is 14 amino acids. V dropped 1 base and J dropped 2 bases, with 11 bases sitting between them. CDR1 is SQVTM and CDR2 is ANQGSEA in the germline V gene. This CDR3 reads CSVEGRGRNYGYTF. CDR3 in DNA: TGCAGCGTTGAAGGCAGGGGAAGAAACTATGGCTACACCTTC.

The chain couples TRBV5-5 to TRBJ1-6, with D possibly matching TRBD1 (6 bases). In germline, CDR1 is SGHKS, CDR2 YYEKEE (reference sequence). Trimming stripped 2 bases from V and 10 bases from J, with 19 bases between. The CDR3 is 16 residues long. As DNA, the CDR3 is TGTGCCAGCAGCTTACAACGGGACATAGGCAACTCACCCCTCCACTTT. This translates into CASSLQRDIGNSPLHF.

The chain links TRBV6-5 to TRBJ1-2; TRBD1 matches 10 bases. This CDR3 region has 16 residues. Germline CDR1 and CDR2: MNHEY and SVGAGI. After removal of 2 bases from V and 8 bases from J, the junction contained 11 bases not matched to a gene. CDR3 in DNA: TGTGCCAGCAGTTACGTACCGGGACAGGGGCAGTCAGGCTACACCTTC. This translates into CASSYVPGQGQSGYTF.

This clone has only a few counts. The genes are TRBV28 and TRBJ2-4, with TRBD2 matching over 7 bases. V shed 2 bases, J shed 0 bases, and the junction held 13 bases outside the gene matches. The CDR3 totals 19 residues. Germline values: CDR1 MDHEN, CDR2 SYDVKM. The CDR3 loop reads CASSLMLAEAGVAKNIQYF. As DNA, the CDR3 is TGTGCCAGCAGTTTAATGCTAGCGGAGGCGGGTGTAGCCAAAAACATTCAGTACTTC.

In nucleotides, the CDR3 is TGTGCCAGCAGCCGTAGCGGGGGGACCTACGAGCAGTACTTC. This translates into CASSRSGGTYEQYF. J is TRBJ2-7 and V is TRBV11-3, with 10 positions matching TRBD2. Germline V gene sequence: CDR1 SGHNT, CDR2 YENEEA. This CDR3 is built from 14 residues. Trimming cost V 5 bases and J 2 bases; bases outside gene matches: 3.

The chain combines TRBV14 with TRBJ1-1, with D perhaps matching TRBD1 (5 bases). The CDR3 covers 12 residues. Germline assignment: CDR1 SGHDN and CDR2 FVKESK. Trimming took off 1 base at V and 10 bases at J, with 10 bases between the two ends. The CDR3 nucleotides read TGTGCCAGCAGCCAAGTGCACGGGGGAGCTTTCTTT. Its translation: CASSQVHGGAFF.